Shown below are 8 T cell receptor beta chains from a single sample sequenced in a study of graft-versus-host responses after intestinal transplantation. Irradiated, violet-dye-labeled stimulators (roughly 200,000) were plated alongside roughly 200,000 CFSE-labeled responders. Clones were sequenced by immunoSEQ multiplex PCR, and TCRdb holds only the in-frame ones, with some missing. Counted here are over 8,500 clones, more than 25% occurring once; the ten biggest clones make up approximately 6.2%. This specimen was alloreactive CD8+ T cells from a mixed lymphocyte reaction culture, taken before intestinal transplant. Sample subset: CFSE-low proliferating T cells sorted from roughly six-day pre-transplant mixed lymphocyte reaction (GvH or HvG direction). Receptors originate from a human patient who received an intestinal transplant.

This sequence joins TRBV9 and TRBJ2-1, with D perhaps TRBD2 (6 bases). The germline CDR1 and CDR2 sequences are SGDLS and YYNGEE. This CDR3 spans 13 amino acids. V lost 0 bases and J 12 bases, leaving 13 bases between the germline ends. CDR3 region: CASSVADYGGQFF. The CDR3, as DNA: TGTGCCAGCAGCGTAGCTGACTACGGGGGGCAGTTCTTC.

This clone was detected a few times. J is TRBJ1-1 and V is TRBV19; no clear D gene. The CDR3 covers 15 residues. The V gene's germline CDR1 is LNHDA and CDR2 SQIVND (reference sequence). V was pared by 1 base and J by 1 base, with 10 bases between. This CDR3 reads CASSIVARGNTEAFF. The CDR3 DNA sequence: TGTGCCAGTAGTATAGTGGCCAGAGGGAACACTGAAGCTTTCTTT.

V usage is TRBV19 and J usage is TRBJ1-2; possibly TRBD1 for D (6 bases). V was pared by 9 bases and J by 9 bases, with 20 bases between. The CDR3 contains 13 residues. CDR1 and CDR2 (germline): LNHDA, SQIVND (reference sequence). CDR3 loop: CASRRWGQNSYTF. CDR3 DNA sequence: TGTGCCAGCCGAAGATGGGGGCAAAATAGCTACACCTTC.

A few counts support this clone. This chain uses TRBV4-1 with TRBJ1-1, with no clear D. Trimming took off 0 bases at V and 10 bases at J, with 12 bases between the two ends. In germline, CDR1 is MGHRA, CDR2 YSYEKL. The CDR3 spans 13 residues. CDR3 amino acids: CASSQDLAAGAFF. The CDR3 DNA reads TGCGCCAGCAGCCAAGATTTGGCAGCGGGAGCTTTCTTT.

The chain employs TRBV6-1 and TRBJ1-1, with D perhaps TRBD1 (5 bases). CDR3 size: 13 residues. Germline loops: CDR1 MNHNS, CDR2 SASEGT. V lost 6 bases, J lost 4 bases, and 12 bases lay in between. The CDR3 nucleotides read TGTGCCAGCAGCTCTGGGGGGGTCACTGAAGCTTTCTTT. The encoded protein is CASSSGGVTEAFF.

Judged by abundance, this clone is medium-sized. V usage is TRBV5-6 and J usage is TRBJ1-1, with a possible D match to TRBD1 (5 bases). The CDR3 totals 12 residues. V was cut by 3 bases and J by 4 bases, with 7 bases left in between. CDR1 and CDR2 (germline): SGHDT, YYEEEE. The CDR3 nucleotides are TGTGCCAGCAGCTGGGGGGGCACTGAAGCTTTCTTT. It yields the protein CASSWGGTEAFF.

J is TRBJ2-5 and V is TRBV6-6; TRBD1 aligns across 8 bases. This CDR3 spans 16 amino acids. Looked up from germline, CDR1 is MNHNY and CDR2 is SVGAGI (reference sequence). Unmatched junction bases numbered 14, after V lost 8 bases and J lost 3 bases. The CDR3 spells CASGGLAGGIKETQYF. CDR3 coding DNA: TGTGCCAGCGGGGGGCTAGCAGGGGGCATAAAAGAGACCCAGTACTTC.

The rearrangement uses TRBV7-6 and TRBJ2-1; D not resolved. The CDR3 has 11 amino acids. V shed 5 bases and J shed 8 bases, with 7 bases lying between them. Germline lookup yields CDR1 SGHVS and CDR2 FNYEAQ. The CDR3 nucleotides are TGTGCCAGCAGCGACGACTATGAGCAGTTCTTC. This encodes CASSDDYEQFF.